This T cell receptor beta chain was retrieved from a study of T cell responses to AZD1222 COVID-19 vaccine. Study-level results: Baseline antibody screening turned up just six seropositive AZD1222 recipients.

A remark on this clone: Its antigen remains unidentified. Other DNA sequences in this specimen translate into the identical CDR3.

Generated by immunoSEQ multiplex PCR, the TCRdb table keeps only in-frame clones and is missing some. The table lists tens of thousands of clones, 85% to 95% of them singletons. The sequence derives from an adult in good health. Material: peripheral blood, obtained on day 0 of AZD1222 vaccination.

CDR3 nucleotides: TGTGCCAGTAGTATTGTTAGAAACACTGAAGCTTTCTTT. It yields the protein CASSIVRNTEAFF. The chain is built from TRBV19 and TRBJ1-1; D remains unclear. The length of the CDR3 is 13 residues. Looked up from germline, CDR1 is LNHDA and CDR2 is SQIVND (reference sequence). Trimming removed 3 bases from V and 2 bases from J, with 7 bases in between.